This entry is about one T cell receptor beta chain. Unmatched junction bases numbered 5, after V lost 4 bases and J lost 0 bases. The CDR3 loop spans 16 amino acids. Germline CDR1 reads SGHRS; CDR2 reads YFSETQ. These data originate in a study of T cells in lung cancer brain metastases. Measured with immunoSEQ multiplex PCR; TCRdb has only the in-frame clones, and not every one. The sample contains 2,500 to 3,500 clones, about 87% of which appear only once. Resection was for synchronous oligometastatic disease or a late solitary brain metastasis recurrence. Patients with a history of multiple malignancies were excluded.

The TCR originated in a man aged 55 to 70 with non-small cell lung cancer. Sequencing input: tumor tissue from the primary lung tumor. The chain joins TRBV5-1 to TRBJ2-7, with TRBD2 matching over 12 bases. In nucleotides, the CDR3 is TGCGCCAGCAGCCACGGACTAGCGGGACCCTCCTACGAGCAGTACTTC. Amino acids: CASSHGLAGPSYEQYF.